Below are 6 T cell receptor beta chains sequenced from a single sample in a study of memory CD4+ T cells and cytomegalovirus serostatus. The sort gate was single viable CD3+CD4+CD8-CD45RO+ cells for memory CD4+ T cells. Method: immunoSEQ multiplex PCR; TCRdb's copy keeps in-frame clones and lacks some. The sample has approximately 61,000 clones; 82% are singletons. The sample taken for sequencing was memory CD4+ T cells from blood. These receptors all come from an adult in good health and CMV-seronegative.

The V and J genes are TRBV4-2 and TRBJ1-4, with D tentatively TRBD1 (5 bases). This CDR3 spans 16 amino acids. Germline lookup yields CDR1 LGHNA and CDR2 YNFKEQ. V lost 1 base and J lost 0, with 9 bases in between. The CDR3 here is CASSQGGVATNEKLFF. Here the CDR3 DNA reads TGTGCCAGCAGCCAAGGGGGGGTCGCAACTAATGAAAAACTGTTTTTT.

The chain employs TRBV5-5 and TRBJ2-5, with 11 nucleotides matching TRBD2. Germline V gene sequence: CDR1 SGHKS, CDR2 YYEKEE (reference sequence). The CDR3 has 16 residues. Trimming cost V 1 base and J 2 bases; bases outside gene matches: 4. The CDR3 here is CASSLSLAGGQETQYF. CDR3 coding DNA: TGTGCCAGCAGCTTGTCTCTAGCGGGGGGTCAAGAGACCCAGTACTTC.

V gene TRBV5-1 combines with J gene TRBJ2-2, with D tentatively TRBD2 (6 bases). There are 16 residues in the CDR3. CDR1 is SGHRS and CDR2 is YFSETQ in the germline V gene. Trimming stripped 0 bases from V and 0 bases from J, with 9 bases between. Here the CDR3 reads CASSLVGGANTGELFF. The CDR3 bases are TGCGCCAGCAGCTTGGTTGGCGGGGCGAACACCGGGGAGCTGTTTTTT.

The chain combines TRBV7-2 with TRBJ1-5; no reliable D call. Germline CDR1 is SGHTA and CDR2 is FQGNSA. The CDR3 runs 14 residues. Trimming left V 1 base short and J 0 bases short, with 4 bases between. The CDR3 nucleotides are TGTGCCAGCAGCTTAGACTCTAGCAATCAGCCCCAGCATTTT. This sequence encodes CASSLDSSNQPQHF.

The table lists this clone with a count of one. The chain has TRBV11-3 and TRBJ2-1; the D gene is possibly TRBD2 (6 bases). V lost 2 bases, J lost 3 bases, and 17 bases lay in between. CDR3 length equals 17 residues. Germline lookup yields CDR1 SGHNT and CDR2 YENEEA. The chain's CDR3 is CASSLHGPTSHYNEQFF. The CDR3 DNA sequence: TGTGCCAGCAGCTTACATGGCCCTACTAGCCACTACAATGAGCAGTTCTTC. Complete variable domain (other parts from reference TRBV11-3 and TRBJ2-1): EAGVVQSPRYKIIEKKQPVAFWCNPISGHNTLYWYLQNLGQGPELLIRYENEEAVDDSQLPKDRFSAERLKGVDSTLKIQPAELGDSAVYLCASSLHGPTSHYNEQFFGPGTRLTVL.

This chain joins TRBV4-1 and TRBJ2-1, with 7 bases matching TRBD1. This CDR3 comprises 16 residues. From germline, CDR1 is MGHRA and CDR2 YSYEKL. Losses at the gene ends were 4 bases for V and 2 bases for J; bases not matched to a gene: 8. The CDR3 nucleotides read TGCGCCAGCAGCCCTACAGGGGTTGGCGCCTACAATGAGCAGTTCTTC. Translation: CASSPTGVGAYNEQFF.